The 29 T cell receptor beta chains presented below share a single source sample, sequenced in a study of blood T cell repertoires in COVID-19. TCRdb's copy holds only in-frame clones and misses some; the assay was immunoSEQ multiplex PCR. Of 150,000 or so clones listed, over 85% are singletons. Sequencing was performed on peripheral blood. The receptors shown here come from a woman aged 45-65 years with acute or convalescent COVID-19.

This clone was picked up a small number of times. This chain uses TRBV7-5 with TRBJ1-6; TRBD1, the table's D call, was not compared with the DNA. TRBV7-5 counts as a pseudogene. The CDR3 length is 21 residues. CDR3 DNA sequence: TGTGTCAGAAGCTTAACCGACAAACAGGGTACATTAAGTCCCTATAATTCACCCCTCCACTTT. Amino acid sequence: CVRSLTDKQGTLSPYNSPLHF.

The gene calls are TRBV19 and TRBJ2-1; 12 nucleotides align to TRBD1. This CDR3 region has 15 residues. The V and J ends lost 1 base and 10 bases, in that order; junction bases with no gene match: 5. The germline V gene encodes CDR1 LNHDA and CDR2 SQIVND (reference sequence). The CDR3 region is CASSIVGQGAQEQFF. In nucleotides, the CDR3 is TGTGCCAGTAGTATAGTGGGACAGGGGGCGCAGGAGCAGTTCTTC.

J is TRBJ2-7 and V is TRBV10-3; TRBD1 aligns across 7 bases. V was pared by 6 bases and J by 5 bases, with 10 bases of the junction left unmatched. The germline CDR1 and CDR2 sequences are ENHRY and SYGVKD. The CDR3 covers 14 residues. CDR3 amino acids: CAISRTGIGHEQYF. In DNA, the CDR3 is TGTGCCATCAGCAGGACAGGAATTGGCCACGAGCAGTACTTC.

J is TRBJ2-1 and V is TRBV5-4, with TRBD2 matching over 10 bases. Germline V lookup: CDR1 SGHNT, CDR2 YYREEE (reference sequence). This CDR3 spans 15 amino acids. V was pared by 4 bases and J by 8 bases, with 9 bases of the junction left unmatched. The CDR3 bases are TGTGCCAGCAGCAGAGCGGGAGGGCCGAAGGATGAGCAGTTCTTC. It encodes CASSRAGGPKDEQFF. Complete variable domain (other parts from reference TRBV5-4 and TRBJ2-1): ETGVTQSPTHLIKTRGQQVTLRCSSQSGHNTVSWYQQALGQGPQFIFQYYREEENGRGNFPPRFSGLQFPNYSSELNVNALELDDSALYLCASSRAGGPKDEQFFGPGTRLTVL.

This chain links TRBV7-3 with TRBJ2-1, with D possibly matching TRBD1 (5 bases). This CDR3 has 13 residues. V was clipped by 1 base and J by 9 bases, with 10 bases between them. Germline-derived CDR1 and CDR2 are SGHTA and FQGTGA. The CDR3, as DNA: TGTGCCAGCAGCTTAAGGGGCGATAGTGAGCAGTTCTTC. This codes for CASSLRGDSEQFF.

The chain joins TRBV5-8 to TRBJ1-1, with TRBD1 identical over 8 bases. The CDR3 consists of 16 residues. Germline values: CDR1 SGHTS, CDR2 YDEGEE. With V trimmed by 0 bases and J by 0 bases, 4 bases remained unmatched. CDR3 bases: TGTGCCAGCAGCTTGGGACAGGGGCTTGTGAACACTGAAGCTTTCTTT. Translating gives CASSLGQGLVNTEAFF.

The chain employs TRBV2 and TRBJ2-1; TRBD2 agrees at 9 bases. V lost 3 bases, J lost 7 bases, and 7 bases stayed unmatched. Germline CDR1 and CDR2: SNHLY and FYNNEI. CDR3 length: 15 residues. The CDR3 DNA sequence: TGTGCCAGCAGTGAGGATGGGCTAGCGGGGAATGAGCAGTTCTTC. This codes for CASSEDGLAGNEQFF.

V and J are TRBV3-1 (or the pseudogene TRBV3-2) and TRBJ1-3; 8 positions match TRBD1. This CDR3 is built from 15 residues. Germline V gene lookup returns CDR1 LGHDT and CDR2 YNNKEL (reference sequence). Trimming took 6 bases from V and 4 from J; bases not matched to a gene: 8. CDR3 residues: CASRPDRGGGNTIYF. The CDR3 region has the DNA TGTGCCAGCAGACCCGACAGGGGAGGAGGAAACACCATATATTTT.

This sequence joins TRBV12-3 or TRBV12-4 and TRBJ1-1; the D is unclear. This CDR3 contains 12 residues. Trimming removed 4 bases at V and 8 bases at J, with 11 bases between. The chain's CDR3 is CASSSPGFEAFF. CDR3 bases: TGTGCCAGCAGTTCCCCGGGTTTCGAAGCTTTCTTT.

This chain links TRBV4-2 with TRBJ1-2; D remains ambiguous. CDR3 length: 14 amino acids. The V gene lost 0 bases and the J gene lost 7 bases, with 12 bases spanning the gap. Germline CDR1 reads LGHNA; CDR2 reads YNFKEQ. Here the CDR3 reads CASSQDSGSGGYTF. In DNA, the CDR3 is TGTGCCAGCAGCCAAGACTCGGGGTCTGGTGGCTACACCTTC.

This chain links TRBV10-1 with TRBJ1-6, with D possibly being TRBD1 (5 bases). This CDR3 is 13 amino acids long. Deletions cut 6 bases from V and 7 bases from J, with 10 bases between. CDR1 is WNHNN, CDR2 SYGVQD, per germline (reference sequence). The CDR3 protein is CASRRDANSPLHF. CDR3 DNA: TGCGCCAGCAGGCGGGACGCAAATTCACCCCTCCACTTT.

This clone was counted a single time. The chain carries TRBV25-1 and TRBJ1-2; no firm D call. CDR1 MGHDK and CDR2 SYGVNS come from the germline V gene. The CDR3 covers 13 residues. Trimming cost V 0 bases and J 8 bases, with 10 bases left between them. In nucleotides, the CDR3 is TGTGCCAGCAGTGAATATTCTGGAGCGGGCTACACCTTC. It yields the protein CASSEYSGAGYTF.

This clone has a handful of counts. CDR3 protein: CASSGLQNSPLHF. DNA for the CDR3: TGTGCCAGCAGTGGGCTGCAGAATTCACCCCTCCACTTT. The chain combines TRBV25-1 with TRBJ1-6; no definite D call. Germline V lookup: CDR1 MGHDK, CDR2 SYGVNS. Trimming left V 4 bases short and J 7 bases short, with 8 bases between. The CDR3 extends over 13 amino acids.

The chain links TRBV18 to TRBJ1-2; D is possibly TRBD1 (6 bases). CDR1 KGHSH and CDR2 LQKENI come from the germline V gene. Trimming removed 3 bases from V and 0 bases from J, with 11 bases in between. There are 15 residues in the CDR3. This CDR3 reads CASSPTGMPNYGYTF. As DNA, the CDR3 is TGTGCCAGCTCACCTACAGGGATGCCTAACTATGGCTACACCTTC.

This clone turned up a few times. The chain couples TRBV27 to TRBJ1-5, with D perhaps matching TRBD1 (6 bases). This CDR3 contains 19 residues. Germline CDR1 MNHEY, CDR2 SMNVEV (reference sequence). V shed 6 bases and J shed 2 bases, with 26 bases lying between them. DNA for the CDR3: TGTGCCAGCAGGACATATTCAGGGGAGGGGGTCGTGGGCAATCAGCCCCAGCATTTT. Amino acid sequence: CASRTYSGEGVVGNQPQHF.

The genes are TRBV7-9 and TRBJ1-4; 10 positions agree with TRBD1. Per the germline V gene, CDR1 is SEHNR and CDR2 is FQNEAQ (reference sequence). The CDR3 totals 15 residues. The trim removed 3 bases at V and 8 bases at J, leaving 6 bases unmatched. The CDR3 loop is CASSFRQGAGEKLFF. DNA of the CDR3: TGTGCCAGCAGCTTCCGACAGGGGGCGGGGGAAAAACTGTTTTTT.

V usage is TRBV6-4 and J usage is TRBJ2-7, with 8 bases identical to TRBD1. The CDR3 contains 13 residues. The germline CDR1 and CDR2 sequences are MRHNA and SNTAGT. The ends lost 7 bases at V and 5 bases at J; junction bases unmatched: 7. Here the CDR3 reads CASTDRVNNEQYF. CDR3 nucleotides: TGTGCCAGCACGGACAGGGTCAACAACGAGCAGTACTTC.

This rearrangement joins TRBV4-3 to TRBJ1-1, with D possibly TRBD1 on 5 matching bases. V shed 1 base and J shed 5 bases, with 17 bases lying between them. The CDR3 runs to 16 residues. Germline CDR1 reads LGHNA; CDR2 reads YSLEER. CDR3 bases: TGCGCCAGCAGCCAAGGGGGCGGGGGTTTGCGTACTGAAGCTTTCTTT. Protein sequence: CASSQGGGGLRTEAFF.

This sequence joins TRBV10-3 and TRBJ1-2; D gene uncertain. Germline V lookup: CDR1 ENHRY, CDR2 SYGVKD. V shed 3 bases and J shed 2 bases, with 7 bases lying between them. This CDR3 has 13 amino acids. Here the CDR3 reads CAISDRSNYGYTF. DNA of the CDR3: TGTGCCATCAGTGACAGGTCGAACTATGGCTACACCTTC.

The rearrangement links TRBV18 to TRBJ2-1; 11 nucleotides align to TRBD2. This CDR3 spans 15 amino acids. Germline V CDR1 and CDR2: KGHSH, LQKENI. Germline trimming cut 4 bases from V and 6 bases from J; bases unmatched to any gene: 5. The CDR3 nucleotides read TGTGCCAGCTCACGCGGTAGCGGGGGGGCCAATGAGCAGTTCTTC. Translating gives CASSRGSGGANEQFF.

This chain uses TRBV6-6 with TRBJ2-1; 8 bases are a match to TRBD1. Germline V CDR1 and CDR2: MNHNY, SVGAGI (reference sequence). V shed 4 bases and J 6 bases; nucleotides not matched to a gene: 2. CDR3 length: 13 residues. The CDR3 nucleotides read TGTGCCAGCAGTTTGGACAGGGTCAATGAGCAGTTCTTC. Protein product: CASSLDRVNEQFF.

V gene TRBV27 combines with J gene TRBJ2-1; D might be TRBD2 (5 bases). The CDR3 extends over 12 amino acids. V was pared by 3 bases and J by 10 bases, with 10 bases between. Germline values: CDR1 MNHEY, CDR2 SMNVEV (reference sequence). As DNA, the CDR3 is TGTGCCAGCAGTTTTCCACTAGGGGAGCAGTTCTTC. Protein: CASSFPLGEQFF.

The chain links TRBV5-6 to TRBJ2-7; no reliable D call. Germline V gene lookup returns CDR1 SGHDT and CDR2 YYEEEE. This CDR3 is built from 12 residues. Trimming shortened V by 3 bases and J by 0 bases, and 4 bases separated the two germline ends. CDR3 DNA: TGTGCCAGCAGCTATAGCTCCTACGAGCAGTACTTC. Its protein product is CASSYSSYEQYF.

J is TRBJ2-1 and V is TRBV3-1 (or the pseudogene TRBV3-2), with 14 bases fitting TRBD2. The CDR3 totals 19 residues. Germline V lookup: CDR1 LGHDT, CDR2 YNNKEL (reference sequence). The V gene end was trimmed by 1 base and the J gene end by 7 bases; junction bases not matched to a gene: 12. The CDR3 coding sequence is TGTGCCAGCAGCCAAGGTCTCCGTGGGACTAGCGGGAGTAAGAATGAGCAGTTCTTC. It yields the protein CASSQGLRGTSGSKNEQFF.

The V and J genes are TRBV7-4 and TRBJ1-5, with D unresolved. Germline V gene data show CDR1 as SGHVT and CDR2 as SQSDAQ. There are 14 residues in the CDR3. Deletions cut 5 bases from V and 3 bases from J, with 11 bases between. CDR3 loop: CASSEQTLNQPQHF. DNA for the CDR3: TGTGCCAGCAGCGAACAGACACTCAATCAGCCCCAGCATTTT.

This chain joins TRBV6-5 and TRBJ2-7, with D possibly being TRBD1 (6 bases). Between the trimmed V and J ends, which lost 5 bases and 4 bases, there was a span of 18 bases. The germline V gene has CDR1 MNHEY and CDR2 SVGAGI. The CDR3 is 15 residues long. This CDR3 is CASSRRGAMPYEQYF. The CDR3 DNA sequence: TGTGCCAGCAGTCGCAGGGGAGCAATGCCTTACGAGCAGTACTTC.

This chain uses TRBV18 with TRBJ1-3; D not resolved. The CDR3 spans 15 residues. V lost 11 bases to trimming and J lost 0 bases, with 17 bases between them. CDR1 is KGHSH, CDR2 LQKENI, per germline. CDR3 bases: TGTGCCTCAAGAGAGGGTCACTTCTCTGGAAACACCATATATTTT. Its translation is CASREGHFSGNTIYF.

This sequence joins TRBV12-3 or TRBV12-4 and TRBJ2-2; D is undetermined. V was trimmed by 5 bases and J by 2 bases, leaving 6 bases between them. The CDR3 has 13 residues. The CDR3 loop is CASSPTNTGELFF. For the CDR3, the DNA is TGTGCCAGCAGTCCCACTAACACCGGGGAGCTGTTTTTT.

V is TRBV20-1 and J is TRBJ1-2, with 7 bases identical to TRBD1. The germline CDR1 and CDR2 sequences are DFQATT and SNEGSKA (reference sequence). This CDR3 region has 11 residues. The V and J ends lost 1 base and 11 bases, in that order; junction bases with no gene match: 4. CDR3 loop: CSARGSGGYTF. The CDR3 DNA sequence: TGCAGTGCTAGAGGGTCAGGGGGGTACACCTTC.